This T cell receptor (beta chain) comes out of a study of beta chain features in type 1 diabetes listed by TCRdb under 2018. Looking at the study overall: No differences in mean age, gender distribution, total cell number or subset yield were found between patients and healthy donors. In the study, recently diagnosed type 1 diabetes patients and matched healthy donors were compared on the TCRB repertoires of their sorted circulating CD4+ T cell subsets. A total of around 100 million sorted cells were examined across all samples, and RNA yield correlated strongly with the number of cells per subset. Regulatory and stem cell-like memory subsets were isolated from only 8 patients and 8 healthy donors, whereas naive and central memory subsets came from all 30 or so donors. The study at large found these results: Because cDNA rather than genomic DNA was sequenced, highly expressing activated cells could have been over-represented, although no difference in activation and CD3 levels was found between groups. Shorter templates might have been favored by PCR, but patient and control samples were amplified and corrected together, so both groups would have been affected equally by any skew. Because small numbers of individuals were included in the HLA sub-analyses, any influence of HLA type on TCRB rearrangement was left unresolved. Type 1 diabetes patients showed a moderate but significant shortening of TCRB CDR3 length in all four CD4+ subsets. Patients with type 1 diabetes made fewer insertions and deleted more nucleotides at VDJ recombination sites, implying thymic rearrangement abnormalities. Naive, central memory and regulatory TCRB repertoires appeared to be more similar among patients than among healthy donors.

CDR1 and CDR2, looked up from the germline V gene (reference sequence), are MNHEY and SMNVEV. From cysteine to phenylalanine, the CDR3 is 15 amino acids long. Only the CDR3 region is kept as DNA, spanning 45 bases read in frame from base 1. The germline ends are 10 bases apart after V is trimmed by 5 bases and J by 2 bases. This clone occurred a few times. Its antigen is currently not known. No quality values exist for individual bases; no much larger clone is one base distant. From each donor, a single peripheral blood sample of about 116 mL on average was drawn into heparinised tubes. A BD FACSAria II was used to sort naive, central memory, regulatory and stem cell-like memory CD4+ T cells with a panel that included CD45RO, CCR7, CD25, CD127, CD95 and CD27. A purity above 98% was achieved for all sorted populations. Right away, PBMCs were isolated by Lymphoprep density gradient centrifugation and were stained directly, with no culture step. So that batch effects would be minimized, each experiment stained and sorted samples in pairs, pairing one healthy donor with one patient.

The entire isolated RNA was reverse transcribed using the High Capacity cDNA Reverse Transcription Kit, and thus expressed TCRB transcripts were sequenced. Deep immunoSEQ sequencing was performed on naive, central memory and regulatory T cell samples, with an average of around 3.4 million total reads per sample. After sorted cells were lysed in RLT buffer, RNA was extracted with DNase-treated RNeasy Micro or Mini kits, with the choice depending on cell number. Each cell subset was processed on its own to prevent cross-contamination, while patient and healthy donor samples were processed together. The immunoSEQ multiplex PCR was used to amplify TCRB sequences from cDNA, yielding 87-bp fragments that span the CDR3 region. Amplicons were sequenced on the Illumina HiSeq platform. The paper's data handling went like this. PCR bias was computationally corrected using synthetic template baselines, reads within Hamming distance 2 were collapsed, and singletons that could not be merged were discarded. Reads were aligned against IMGT to assign V, D and J genes, CDR3 length and insertions or deletions at six rearrangement sites. Clonotype counts were normalized to sorted cell number within each subset before computing true diversity and Gini coefficients with the tcR R package. The overlap coefficient, calculated on TCRB nucleotide sequences, was used to quantify repertoire sharing. As a proxy for the pre-selection repertoire, out-of-frame TCRB sequences from naive cells were analyzed. TCRdb took over this immuneACCESS table, retaining in-frame rearrangements with V and J assigned. Such tables are incomplete; in checked studies, under half of the missing clones stem from an unresolved V gene, and the remainder is unexplained. D and trimming come from the DNA, and the V and J calls and clone size come from that table. The table for this sample lists 500,000 to 850,000 clones; 11% to 15% of them were counted only once. The ten largest clones capture 0.035% to 0.04% of the sample.

This receptor chain uses TRBV27 and TRBJ2-6; no confident D gene assignment can be made. This clonotype was obtained from a man aged 18 to 35 with type 1 diabetes. Sequenced input: naive CD4+ T cells from blood. Read against the paper, the sample's cell subset or site label means: true naive CD4+ T cells. CDR3 sequence: CASSHTVAGANVLTF. The base sequence is TGTGCCAGCAGTCACACAGTTGCTGGGGCCAACGTCCTGACTTTC.